These T cell receptor beta chains were read from a single sample in a study of T-cell reconstitution after alpha-beta-depleted transplantation in children. In TCRdb, the PCR reads were re-called with MiXCR into one record per CDR3 protein. The sample consists of fewer than 400,000 distinct CDR3 sequences, 20% of them appearing once. Sample: PBMCs from the stem cell graft donor, taken from the stem cell graft. These receptors were collected from a human donor who donated a stem cell graft to a child with acute myeloid leukemia. CDR3s include the opening cysteine and the closing phenylalanine or tryptophan. The D gene is left open where the match is weak. The listing skips clone size in some rows; elsewhere it reads once, few, many or a size class.

D	V	size	J	DNA	CDR3
TRBD2	TRBV25-1	.	TRBJ2-7	TGTGCCAGCAGTCCAGCGGGAGCCAACGAGCAGTACTTC	CASSPAGANEQYF
.	TRBV12-3/TRBV12-4	many	TRBJ2-1	TGTGCCAGCAGTTTATCGTCAGGGTCCCACAATGAGCAGTTCTTC	CASSLSSGSHNEQFF
TRBD1	TRBV10-3	many	TRBJ2-7	TGTGCCATCAGTGAGCCGTCGGGACAGGTCCCTCCCTACGAGCAGTACTTC	CAISEPSGQVPPYEQYF
TRBD1	TRBV12-3/TRBV12-4	once	TRBJ1-4	TGTGCCAGCACCCCAGGGGACAGGGCGGGAACTAATGAAAAACTGTTTTTT	CASTPGDRAGTNEKLFF
.	TRBV21-1	.	TRBJ2-7	TGTGCCAGCAGCTCTCACAGGGGCGAGCAGTACTTC	CASSSHRGEQYF
.	TRBV2	.	TRBJ1-5	TGTGCCAGCAGTGTGTCAGGGGATCCCAATCAGCCCCAGCATTTT	CASSVSGDPNQPQHF
TRBD1	TRBV7-9	few	TRBJ2-3	TGTGCCAGCAGCTTGGGACAGGCCTCTGATACGCAGTATTTT	CASSLGQASDTQYF
.	TRBV20-1	few	TRBJ2-1	TGCAGTGCTAGAGATCTGGTCTATGAGCAGTTCTTC	CSARDLVYEQFF
TRBD2	TRBV5-1	many	TRBJ2-1	TGCGCCAGCAGCTTTTGGCGGGAGATCCCCTACAATGAGCAGTTCTTC	CASSFWREIPYNEQFF
TRBD2	TRBV29-1	.	TRBJ2-7	TGCAGCGTTGAACCCGGGACTAGTTTAGCCTACGAGCAGTACTTC	CSVEPGTSLAYEQYF
.	TRBV27	.	TRBJ2-1	TGTGCCAGCAGTTTAACCCGCGGGATGGGTAACAATGAGCAGTTCTTC	CASSLTRGMGNNEQFF
.	TRBV7-9	.	TRBJ2-3	TGTGCCAGCAACCGTATCGATACGCAGTATTTT	CASNRIDTQYF
.	TRBV12-3/TRBV12-4	.	TRBJ1-5	TGTGCCAGCAGTTTAGCGGACCTCAATCAGCCCCAGCATTTT	CASSLADLNQPQHF
TRBD2	TRBV29-1	few	TRBJ2-3	TGCAGCGTTGGGACCACGGGGGGAGATACGCAGTATTTT	CSVGTTGGDTQYF
.	TRBV5-1	few	TRBJ2-1	TGCGCCAGCAGCTTGGCCCCAGATTTCTACAATGAGCAGTTCTTC	CASSLAPDFYNEQFF
.	TRBV28	.	TRBJ1-2	TGTGCCAGCAGGGGGATTAACTATGGCTACACCTTC	CASRGINYGYTF
TRBD2	TRBV12-5	few	TRBJ2-7	TGTGCTAGTGGTTTGAAAGCGGGAGGACAGTACGAGCAGTACTTC	CASGLKAGGQYEQYF
.	TRBV29-1	many	TRBJ2-7	TGCAGCGTTGAAGGAAGACGGTTCTACGAGCAGTACTTC	CSVEGRRFYEQYF
TRBD2	TRBV4-2	few	TRBJ2-7	TGTGCCAGCAGCCAGGGGACTAGCGGCTCTTCCTCCTACGAGCAGTACTTC	CASSQGTSGSSSYEQYF
.	TRBV20-1	.	TRBJ2-5	TGCAGTGCTAGCCGCTCAAGTTTGGAAGAGACCCAGTACTTC	CSASRSSLEETQYF
.	TRBV10-3	few	TRBJ2-7	TGTGCCATCAGTGAGTCGTCTAGCGTTAGCTCCTACGAGCAGTACTTC	CAISESSSVSSYEQYF